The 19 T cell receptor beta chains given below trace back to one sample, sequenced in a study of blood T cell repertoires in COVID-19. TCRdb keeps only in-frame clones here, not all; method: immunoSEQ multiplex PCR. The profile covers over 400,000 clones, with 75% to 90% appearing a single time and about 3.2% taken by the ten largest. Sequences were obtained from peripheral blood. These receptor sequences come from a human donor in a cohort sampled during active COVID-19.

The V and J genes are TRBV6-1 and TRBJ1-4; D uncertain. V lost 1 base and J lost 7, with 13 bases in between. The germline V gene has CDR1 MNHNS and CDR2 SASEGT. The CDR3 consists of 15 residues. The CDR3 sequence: CASSEGTGATEKLFF. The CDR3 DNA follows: TGTGCCAGCAGTGAAGGAACGGGAGCAACTGAAAAACTGTTTTTT.

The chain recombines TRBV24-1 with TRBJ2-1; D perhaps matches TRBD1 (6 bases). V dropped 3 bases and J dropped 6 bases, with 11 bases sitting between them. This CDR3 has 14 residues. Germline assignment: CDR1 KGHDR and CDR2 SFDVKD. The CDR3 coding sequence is TGTGCCACCAGTGATAACTGGGGGCTCAATGAGCAGTTCTTC. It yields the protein CATSDNWGLNEQFF.

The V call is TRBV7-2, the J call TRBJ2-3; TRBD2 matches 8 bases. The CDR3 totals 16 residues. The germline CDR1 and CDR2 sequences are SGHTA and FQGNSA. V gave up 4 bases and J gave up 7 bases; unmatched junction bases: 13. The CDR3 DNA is TGTGCCAGCAGCTCCTGGGCGGGAGGCCCCTCGAATACGCAGTATTTT. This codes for CASSSWAGGPSNTQYF.

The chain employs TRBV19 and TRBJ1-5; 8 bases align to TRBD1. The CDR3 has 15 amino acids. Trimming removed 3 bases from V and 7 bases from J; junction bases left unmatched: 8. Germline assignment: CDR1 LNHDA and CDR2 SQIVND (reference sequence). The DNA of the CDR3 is TGTGCCAGTAGTATTGGCGACAGGGGAAAACAGCCCCAGCATTTT. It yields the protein CASSIGDRGKQPQHF.

This CDR3 is CAWTQGRDYGYTF. The CDR3 DNA is TGTGCCTGGACCCAGGGCAGGGACTATGGCTACACCTTC. This rearrangement joins TRBV30 to TRBJ1-2; possibly TRBD1 for D (5 bases). This CDR3 is 13 amino acids long. Trimming took 4 bases from V and 3 from J, leaving 12 bases between them. CDR1 GTSNPN and CDR2 SVGIG come from the germline V gene (reference sequence).

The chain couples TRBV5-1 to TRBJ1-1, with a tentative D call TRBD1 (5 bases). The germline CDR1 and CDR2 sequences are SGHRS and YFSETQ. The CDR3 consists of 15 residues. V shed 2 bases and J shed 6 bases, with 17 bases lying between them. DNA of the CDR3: TGCGCCAGCAGCTTCAATACGGCCGGGGGGGCTGAAGCTTTCTTT. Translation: CASSFNTAGGAEAFF.

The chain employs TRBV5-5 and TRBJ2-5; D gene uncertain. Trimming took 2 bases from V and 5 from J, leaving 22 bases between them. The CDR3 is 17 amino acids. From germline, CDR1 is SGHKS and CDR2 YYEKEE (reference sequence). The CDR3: CASSFLTTAPLVETQYF. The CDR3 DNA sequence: TGTGCCAGCAGCTTCTTGACAACCGCCCCCCTCGTGGAGACCCAGTACTTC.

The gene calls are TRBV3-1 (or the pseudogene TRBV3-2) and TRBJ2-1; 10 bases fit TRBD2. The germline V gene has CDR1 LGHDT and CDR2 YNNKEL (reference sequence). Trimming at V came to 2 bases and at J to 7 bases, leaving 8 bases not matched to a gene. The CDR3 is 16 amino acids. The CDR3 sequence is CASSQPSGRGGNEQFF. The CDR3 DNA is TGTGCCAGCAGCCAACCTAGCGGGAGAGGAGGGAATGAGCAGTTCTTC.

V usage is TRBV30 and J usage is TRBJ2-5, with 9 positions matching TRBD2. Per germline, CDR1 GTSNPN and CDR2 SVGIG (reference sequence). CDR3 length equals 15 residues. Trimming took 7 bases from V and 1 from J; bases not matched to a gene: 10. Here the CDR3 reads CASLRPSGVQETQYF. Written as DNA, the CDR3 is TGTGCCTCCCTTAGACCTAGCGGGGTCCAAGAGACCCAGTACTTC.

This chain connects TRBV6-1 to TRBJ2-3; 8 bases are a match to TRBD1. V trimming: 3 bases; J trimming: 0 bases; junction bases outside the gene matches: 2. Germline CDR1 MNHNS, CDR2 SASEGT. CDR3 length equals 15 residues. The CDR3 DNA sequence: TGTGCCAGCAGTGACAGGGGGCCAAGCACAGATACGCAGTATTTT. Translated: CASSDRGPSTDTQYF.

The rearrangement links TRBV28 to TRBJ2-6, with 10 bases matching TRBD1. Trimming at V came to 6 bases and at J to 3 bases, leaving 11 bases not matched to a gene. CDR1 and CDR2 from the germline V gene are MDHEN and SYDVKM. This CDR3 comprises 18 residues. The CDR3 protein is CASRRPGTGVLGANVLTF. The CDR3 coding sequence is TGTGCCAGCAGGCGGCCCGGGACAGGGGTTCTTGGGGCCAACGTCCTGACTTTC.

CDR3 residues: CASSQDLGPRTLSYEQYF. The CDR3 nucleotides are TGCGCCAGCAGCCAAGATCTGGGGCCTAGGACCCTGAGCTACGAGCAGTACTTC. The chain is built from TRBV4-1 and TRBJ2-7; D perhaps matches TRBD1 (5 bases). The germline V and J ends were trimmed by 0 bases and 3 bases, with 21 bases remaining between them. Germline CDR1 reads MGHRA; CDR2 reads YSYEKL. The CDR3 is made up of 18 amino acids.

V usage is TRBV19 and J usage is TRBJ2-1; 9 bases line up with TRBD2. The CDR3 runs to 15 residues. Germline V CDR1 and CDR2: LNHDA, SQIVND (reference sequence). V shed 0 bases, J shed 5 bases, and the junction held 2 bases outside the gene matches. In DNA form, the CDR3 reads TGTGCCAGTAGTATAGATCGACTAGCGGACAATGAGCAGTTCTTC. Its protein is CASSIDRLADNEQFF.

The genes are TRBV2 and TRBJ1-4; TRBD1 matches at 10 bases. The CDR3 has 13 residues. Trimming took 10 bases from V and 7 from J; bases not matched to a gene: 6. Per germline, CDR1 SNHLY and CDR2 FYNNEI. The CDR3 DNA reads TGTGCCACCTACCGGGACAGGGGTGAAAAACTGTTTTTT. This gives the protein CATYRDRGEKLFF.

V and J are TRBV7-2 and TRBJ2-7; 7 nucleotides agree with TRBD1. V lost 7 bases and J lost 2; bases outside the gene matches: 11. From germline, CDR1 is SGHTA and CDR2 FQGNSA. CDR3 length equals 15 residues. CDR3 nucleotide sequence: TGTGCCAGCACAACACAGGGGACCCTCACCTACGAGCAGTACTTC. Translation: CASTTQGTLTYEQYF.

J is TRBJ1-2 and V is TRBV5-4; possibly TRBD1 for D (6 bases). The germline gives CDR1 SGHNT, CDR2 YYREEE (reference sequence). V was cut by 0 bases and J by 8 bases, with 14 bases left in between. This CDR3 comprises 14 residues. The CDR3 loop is CASSLGTDQDGYTF. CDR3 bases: TGTGCCAGCAGCTTGGGGACAGATCAGGACGGCTACACCTTC.

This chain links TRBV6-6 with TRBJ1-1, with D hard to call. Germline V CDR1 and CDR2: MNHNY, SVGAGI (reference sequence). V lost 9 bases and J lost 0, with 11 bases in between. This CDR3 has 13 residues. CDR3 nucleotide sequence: TGTGCCAGTCGGACGGGGATGAACACTGAAGCTTTCTTT. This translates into CASRTGMNTEAFF.

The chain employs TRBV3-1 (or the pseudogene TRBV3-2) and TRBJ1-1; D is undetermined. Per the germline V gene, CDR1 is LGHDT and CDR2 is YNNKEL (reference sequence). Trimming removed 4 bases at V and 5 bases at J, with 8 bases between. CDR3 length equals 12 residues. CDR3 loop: CASSPGGTEAFF. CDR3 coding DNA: TGTGCCAGCAGCCCCGGAGGGACTGAAGCTTTCTTT.

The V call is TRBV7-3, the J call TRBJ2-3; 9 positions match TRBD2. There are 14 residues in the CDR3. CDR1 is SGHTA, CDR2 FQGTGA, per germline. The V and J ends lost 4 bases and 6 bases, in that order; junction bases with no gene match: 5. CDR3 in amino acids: CASSSTSGYDTQYF. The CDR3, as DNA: TGTGCCAGCAGCTCGACTAGCGGTTATGATACGCAGTATTTT.